Sequencing of this T cell receptor beta chain was carried out in a study of T cell changes during pregnancy in multiple sclerosis. Only in-frame clones appear in the TCRdb table, and some are missing; sequencing was by immunoSEQ multiplex PCR. The sample consists of some 64,000 clones, about 92% of them appearing once. This sample comprised peripheral blood, obtained after pregnancy. This receptor was identified in a female donor with multiple sclerosis, enrolled in a pregnancy study.

CDR3 sequence: CASRVSRGYTF. CDR3 nucleotide sequence: TGTGCCAGCAGGGTATCCAGAGGCTACACCTTC. The V call is TRBV28, the J call TRBJ1-2; D not resolved. Germline V gene sequence: CDR1 MDHEN, CDR2 SYDVKM. The CDR3 extends over 11 amino acids. Trimming stripped 6 bases from V and 8 bases from J, with 10 bases between.